This T cell receptor (beta chain) emerged from a study of spatial heterogeneity in lung cancer. About the study: After resection, follow-up PBMC samples were sequenced when available, at a median of approximately 23 months later.

TCRdb independently ran MiXCR on the 5' RACE reads; one entry per CDR3 protein. The table has about 52,000 distinct CDR3 sequences, around 7% seen once; the top ten hold 35% to 45%. Study-level results: Detection of ubiquitous tumor TCRs in blood was higher at resection than follow-up.

This clonotype has ten or more counts. Its antigen is currently unknown. With 5 bases removed from V and 1 base from J, the gap between germline ends came to 10 bases. CDR3 length: 14 residues. The germline V gene encodes CDR1 MNHEY and CDR2 SVGAGI. Sample time point: blood at routine non-recurrence follow-up after resection. Unsorted whole RNA samples from tumor, nontumor lung or frozen PBMC were sequenced. The material was PBMCs, obtained at follow-up. The clonotype originates from a female donor with early-stage non-small cell lung cancer. The chain combines TRBV6-5 with TRBJ2-3; D perhaps matches TRBD2 (5 bases). CDR3: CASSNAGRTDTQYF. The CDR3, as DNA: TGTGCCAGCAGTAATGCGGGTCGCACAGATACGCAGTATTTT.